The present entry profiles one T cell receptor (beta chain) with its context. Antigen specificity is unknown. Germline V gene data show CDR1 as SGHRS and CDR2 as YFSETQ. The CDR3 consists of 17 residues. V shed 0 bases and J shed 9 bases, with 19 bases lying between them. Measured with immunoSEQ multiplex PCR; TCRdb has only the in-frame clones, and not every one. The sample has 8,000 to 10,000 clones, about two thirds seen once. The sample belongs to a study of radiation and T cells in renal cell carcinoma. Noted treatment: treatment-naive control, cytoreductive nephrectomy. This renal cell carcinoma was of the clear cell type. Regarding the study as a whole: Compared with controls, irradiated tumors showed greater TCR clonality. Only small tumor regions of around 1.1 g were sampled.

This chain joins TRBV5-1 and TRBJ1-6; D ambiguous. Sequences were derived from tumor tissue, sampled from a patient whose treatment was nephrectomy without radiotherapy. The sequence was collected from a man in his sixties with renal cell carcinoma. CDR3 sequence (DNA): TGCGCCAGCAGCTTGGTCGTCAGCGGCCTACAAACTTCACCCCTCCACTTT. Amino acids: CASSLVVSGLQTSPLHF.